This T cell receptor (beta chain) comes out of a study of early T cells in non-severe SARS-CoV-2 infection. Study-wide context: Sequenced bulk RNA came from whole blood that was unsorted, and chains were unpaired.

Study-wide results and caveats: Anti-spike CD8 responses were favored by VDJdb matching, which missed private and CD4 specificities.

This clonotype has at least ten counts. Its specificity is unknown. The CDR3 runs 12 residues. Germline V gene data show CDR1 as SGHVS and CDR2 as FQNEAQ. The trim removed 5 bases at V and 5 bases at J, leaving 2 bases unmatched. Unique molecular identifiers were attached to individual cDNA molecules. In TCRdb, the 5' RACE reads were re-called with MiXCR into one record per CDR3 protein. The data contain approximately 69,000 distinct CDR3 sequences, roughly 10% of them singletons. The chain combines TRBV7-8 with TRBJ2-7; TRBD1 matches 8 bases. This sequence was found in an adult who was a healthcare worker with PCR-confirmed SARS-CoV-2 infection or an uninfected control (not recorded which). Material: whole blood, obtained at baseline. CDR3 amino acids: CASSLTGDEQYF. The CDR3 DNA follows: TGTGCCAGCAGCCTGACAGGGGACGAGCAGTACTTC.